The 21 T cell receptor beta chains below were found in one sample sequenced in a study of T-cell memory formation after mild COVID-19. TCRdb reprocessed the 5' RACE reads via MiXCR and lists one record per CDR3 protein. The sample records 300,000 or so distinct CDR3 sequences, about a sixth being singletons. Sequenced material: PBMCs or a T cell subset sorted from them (not recorded which). The source of these receptors is a man aged 18 to 29 who had mild COVID-19 (a few samples of this study predate the infection). Cell type and time point are not known.

This clonotype was detected only a few times. This chain connects TRBV11-2 to TRBJ1-2, with 7 bases identical to TRBD1. CDR3 length: 18 residues. Germline lookup yields CDR1 SGHAT and CDR2 FQNNGV. Trimming at V came to 2 bases and at J to 2 bases, leaving 14 bases not matched to a gene. CDR3 residues: CASSLLTPGTEPNYGYTF. In nucleotides, the CDR3 is TGTGCCAGCAGCTTACTTACCCCCGGGACAGAGCCCAACTATGGCTACACCTTC.

The chain has TRBV20-1 and TRBJ1-6, with D perhaps matching TRBD1 (5 bases). V gave up 4 bases and J gave up 10 bases, with 23 bases separating them. CDR3 length equals 16 residues. Germline V CDR1 and CDR2: DFQATT, SNEGSKA (reference sequence). The CDR3 bases are TGCAGTGCTAACCCCTCTCGAGGGGCGAGGGGATCACCCCTCCACTTT. Its translation is CSANPSRGARGSPLHF.

The chain combines TRBV7-9 with TRBJ1-1; D is undetermined. Trimming removed 2 bases from V and 1 base from J, with 11 bases in between. The CDR3 sequence is 15 residues long. Germline V gives CDR1 SEHNR, CDR2 FQNEAQ (reference sequence). CDR3 sequence: CASSLSSSANTEAFF. In DNA, the CDR3 is TGTGCCAGCAGCTTAAGTTCCAGCGCGAACACTGAAGCTTTCTTT.

This chain links TRBV29-1 with TRBJ2-6; D ambiguous. Trimming removed 3 bases from V and 4 bases from J, with 7 bases in between. The CDR3 is 13 amino acids. The germline V gene has CDR1 SQVTM and CDR2 ANQGSEA. The chain's CDR3 is CSVDSTGANVLTF. As DNA, the CDR3 is TGCAGCGTTGACTCCACCGGGGCCAACGTCCTGACTTTC.

The DNA of the CDR3 is TGTGCCAGCAGACAGGGGGCGAAGGGCTACACCTTC. This gives the protein CASRQGAKGYTF. The chain couples TRBV6-5 to TRBJ1-2, with TRBD1 matching over 9 bases. The V gene's germline CDR1 is MNHEY and CDR2 SVGAGI. The CDR3 extends over 12 amino acids. V was clipped by 6 bases and J by 8 bases; unmatched bases: 4.

This chain uses TRBV12-3 or TRBV12-4 with TRBJ1-5; D is unresolved. The CDR3 contains 13 residues. Trimming removed 6 bases at V and 9 bases at J, with 15 bases between. Here the CDR3 reads CASSWTPMGPQHF. The DNA for the CDR3 is TGTGCCAGCAGCTGGACCCCAATGGGGCCCCAGCATTTT.

The chain combines TRBV4-3 with TRBJ2-3, with a weak D call TRBD2 (5 bases). Trimming cost V 4 bases and J 4 bases, with 15 bases left between them. The CDR3 loop spans 15 amino acids. The V gene's germline CDR1 is LGHNA and CDR2 YSLEER. CDR3 residues: CASSPGLRAADTQYF. CDR3 DNA: TGCGCCAGCAGCCCGGGCTTGAGGGCTGCAGATACGCAGTATTTT.

The chain carries TRBV4-3 and TRBJ1-1; maybe TRBD1 (6 bases). V gave up 0 bases and J gave up 0 bases, with 17 bases separating them. This CDR3 comprises 18 residues. CDR1 is LGHNA and CDR2 is YSLEER in the germline V gene. The CDR3 loop reads CASSQERFLGQLNTEAFF. The CDR3 DNA reads TGCGCCAGCAGCCAAGAGCGATTCCTAGGACAGCTGAACACTGAAGCTTTCTTT.

The chain recombines TRBV7-2 with TRBJ1-1; the D gene is possibly TRBD1 (5 bases). V shed 8 bases and J shed 0 bases, with 10 bases lying between them. Germline V lookup: CDR1 SGHTA, CDR2 FQGNSA. There are 13 residues in the CDR3. The DNA of the CDR3 is TGTGCCAGCGGGGCGGTGGTGAACACTGAAGCTTTCTTT. This translates into CASGAVVNTEAFF.

Of note for this clonotype: The junction departs from the called germline gene at one end, perhaps through a read error. The chain has TRBV4-3 and TRBJ2-5, with no clear D. The CDR3 consists of 15 residues. Germline values: CDR1 LGHNA, CDR2 YSLEER. The DNA for the CDR3 is TGCGCCAGCAGCCAAGAGGCCAACCGCCCGGAGACCAAGTACTTC. It encodes CASSQEANRPETKYF.

This clonotype was seen more than once but under ten times. The CDR3 DNA reads TGTGCCACTTATATCCGGGGGGAAACTGAAGCTTTCTTT. It encodes CATYIRGETEAFF. The genes are TRBV6-5 and TRBJ1-1, with TRBD1 as a possible D gene (5 bases). CDR3 size: 13 residues. From germline, CDR1 is MNHEY and CDR2 SVGAGI. Between the trimmed V and J ends, which lost 10 bases and 5 bases, there was a span of 17 bases.

This clonotype appeared many times. This chain connects TRBV27 to TRBJ2-1; tentative D call: TRBD2 (5 bases). This CDR3 comprises 14 residues. The V end lost 7 bases, the J end lost 0 bases, and 10 bases lay between the germline ends. Per the germline V gene, CDR1 is MNHEY and CDR2 is SMNVEV (reference sequence). The CDR3 sequence: CASKWTASYNEQFF. The DNA for the CDR3 is TGTGCCAGCAAGTGGACTGCCTCCTACAATGAGCAGTTCTTC.

The sample holds many counts of this clonotype. The rearrangement joins TRBV12-3 or TRBV12-4 to TRBJ1-2; a weak D match, TRBD1 (6 bases). CDR3 length: 14 residues. V gave up 3 bases and J gave up 4 bases, with 12 bases separating them. In nucleotides, the CDR3 is TGTGCCAGCAGTTTGGGGGGCCAGAGCTATGGCTACACCTTC. Its protein product is CASSLGGQSYGYTF.

In this sample, this clonotype turned up a few times. The CDR3 loop reads CASSHQLGPEKLFF. CDR3 sequence (DNA): TGCGCCAGCAGCCATCAATTAGGACCCGAAAAACTGTTTTTT. The V call is TRBV4-3, the J call TRBJ1-4; D is unresolved. The length of the CDR3 is 14 residues. The V gene's germline CDR1 is LGHNA and CDR2 YSLEER. V dropped 3 bases and J dropped 8 bases, with 13 bases sitting between them.

This clonotype appeared a few times. The rearrangement joins TRBV7-2 to TRBJ2-7, with D perhaps matching TRBD1 or TRBD2 (5 bases each). The CDR3 runs 14 residues. The V gene lost 5 bases and the J gene lost 6 bases, with 17 bases spanning the gap. CDR1 and CDR2 (germline): SGHTA, FQGNSA. As DNA, the CDR3 is TGTGCCAGCAGCCGACGGGGCCTCAGGATCGAGCAGTACTTC. It specifies CASSRRGLRIEQYF. Together with reference TRBV7-2 and TRBJ2-7, the CDR3 gives the full variable domain: GAGVSQSPSNKVTEKGKDVELRCDPISGHTALYWYRQSLGQGLEFLIYFQGNSAPDKSGLPSDRFSAERTGGSVSTLTIQRTQQEDSAVYLCASSRRGLRIEQYFGPGTRLTVT.

This clonotype has more than one count but fewer than ten. The V gene is TRBV7-3, the J gene TRBJ2-1; TRBD2 agrees at 13 bases. In germline, CDR1 is SGHTA, CDR2 FQGTGA. The trim removed 4 bases at V and 6 bases at J, leaving 12 bases unmatched. CDR3 length: 18 residues. CDR3 sequence (DNA): TGTGCCAGCAGCTCACTAGCGGGGGGGCCTTATGGCTTCAATGAGCAGTTCTTC. Encoded protein: CASSSLAGGPYGFNEQFF.

The V and J genes are TRBV19 and TRBJ2-1, with 7 bases identical to TRBD2. V was pared by 3 bases and J by 0 bases, with 2 bases of the junction left unmatched. Germline values: CDR1 LNHDA, CDR2 SQIVND (reference sequence). CDR3 length: 15 residues. The CDR3 nucleotides are TGTGCCAGTAGTATCGGGGGGAACTCCTACAATGAGCAGTTCTTC. Encoded protein: CASSIGGNSYNEQFF. The full variable domain, with the rest looked up from reference TRBV19 and TRBJ2-1, is DGGITQSPKYLFRKEGQNVTLSCEQNLNHDAMYWYRQDPGQGLRLIYYSQIVNDFQKGDIAEGYSVSREKKESFPLTVTSAQKNPTAFYLCASSIGGNSYNEQFFGPGTRLTVL.

The CDR3 loop reads CSVEPSGGEETQYF. The CDR3 DNA reads as TGCAGCGTTGAACCTAGCGGGGGGGAAGAGACCCAGTACTTC. The chain combines TRBV29-1 with TRBJ2-5; 12 positions match TRBD2. This CDR3 region has 14 residues. V lost 2 bases and J lost 3; bases outside the gene matches: 1. Germline-derived CDR1 and CDR2 are SQVTM and ANQGSEA.

The chain joins TRBV25-1 to TRBJ1-1; 7 bases agree with TRBD1. The V gene end was trimmed by 7 bases and the J gene end by 0 bases; junction bases not matched to a gene: 2. Looked up from germline, CDR1 is MGHDK and CDR2 is SYGVNS. This CDR3 has 13 residues. CDR3 sequence (DNA): TGTGCCAGCAAGGACAGGCTGAACACTGAAGCTTTCTTT. Its protein product is CASKDRLNTEAFF.

This clonotype was observed a handful of times. V and J are TRBV7-2 and TRBJ2-3, with D perhaps matching TRBD1 (6 bases). The germline V gene encodes CDR1 SGHTA and CDR2 FQGNSA. The CDR3 totals 13 residues. Trimming cost V 2 bases and J 6 bases, with 9 bases left between them. CDR3 residues: CASSLYREDTQYF. The CDR3 DNA follows: TGTGCCAGCAGCTTATACAGGGAGGATACGCAGTATTTT.

This clonotype has just a few counts. V is TRBV7-2 and J is TRBJ2-6; 7 bases map to TRBD1. Trimming at V came to 5 bases and at J to 0 bases, leaving 7 bases not matched to a gene. CDR1 SGHTA and CDR2 FQGNSA come from the germline V gene. The CDR3 contains 17 residues. The chain's CDR3 is CASSQGGPSSGANVLTF. CDR3 in DNA: TGTGCCAGCAGCCAAGGGGGCCCGAGCTCTGGGGCCAACGTCCTGACTTTC. Full variable domain (outside the CDR3, taken from reference TRBV7-2 and TRBJ2-6): GAGVSQSPSNKVTEKGKDVELRCDPISGHTALYWYRQSLGQGLEFLIYFQGNSAPDKSGLPSDRFSAERTGGSVSTLTIQRTQQEDSAVYLCASSQGGPSSGANVLTFGAGSRLTVL.